Detailed here is one TCR beta chain. The treatment is: randomized to nivolumab then ipilimumab (arm A) or the reverse (arm B). Patients had received no earlier DNA-damaging chemotherapy. Sorted cells were live CD3+CD8+, lacking CD19 and CD56, from PBMCs. The data were produced by immunoSEQ multiplex PCR, yet TCRdb's version contains in-frame clones alone and is incomplete. The profile shows about 28,000 clones, roughly 91% of them singletons. These data originate in a study of sequential checkpoint blockade in melanoma. Study at large: Randomization was 1:1 between first-line nivolumab→ipilimumab and ipilimumab→nivolumab. Both treatment sequences were followed by maintenance nivolumab.

This sequence was found in a human donor with melanoma. The specimen was CD8+ T cells sorted from blood (inferred from file names), collected from a patient given nivolumab and ipilimumab in sequence.

The CDR3 loop reads CASSLPRQGPGRTEAFF. The CDR3 region has the DNA TGTGCCAGCAGCTTACCTCGACAGGGGCCCGGCCGAACTGAAGCTTTCTTT. The chain recombines TRBV11-2 with TRBJ1-1; TRBD1 aligns across 8 bases. This CDR3 contains 17 residues. J was trimmed by 5 bases and V by 2 bases; bases with no gene match: 13. Germline V lookup: CDR1 SGHAT, CDR2 FQNNGV.